This TCR beta chain was found in a study of post-analysis software for immune sequencing data. About the study: Secondary progressive, relapsing-remitting and progressive-relapsing multiple sclerosis were among the included disease courses. The study's findings and limits: Roughly five TRBV segments, including TRBV5-6, TRBV5-1 and TRBV20-1, were more frequent in patients than controls.

A word on this clonotype: Its matching antigen is unknown.

Germline values: CDR1 LGHDT, CDR2 YNNKEL (reference sequence). The V gene lost 6 bases and the J gene lost 3 bases, with 6 bases spanning the gap. The CDR3 consists of 11 residues. Included in the TCR beta cDNA libraries were unique molecular identifiers. Each CDR3 protein gets one entry after TCRdb re-called the PCR reads with MiXCR. The repertoire holds 800,000 to 950,000 distinct CDR3 sequences, with 53% as singletons. What was sequenced was blood. This TCR came from a girl between 5 and 17 years old with multiple sclerosis. The chain employs TRBV3-1 and TRBJ2-7, with D tentatively TRBD1 (5 bases). The CDR3 sequence is CASSGHYEQYF. The CDR3 DNA is TGTGCCAGCAGTGGACACTACGAGCAGTACTTC.